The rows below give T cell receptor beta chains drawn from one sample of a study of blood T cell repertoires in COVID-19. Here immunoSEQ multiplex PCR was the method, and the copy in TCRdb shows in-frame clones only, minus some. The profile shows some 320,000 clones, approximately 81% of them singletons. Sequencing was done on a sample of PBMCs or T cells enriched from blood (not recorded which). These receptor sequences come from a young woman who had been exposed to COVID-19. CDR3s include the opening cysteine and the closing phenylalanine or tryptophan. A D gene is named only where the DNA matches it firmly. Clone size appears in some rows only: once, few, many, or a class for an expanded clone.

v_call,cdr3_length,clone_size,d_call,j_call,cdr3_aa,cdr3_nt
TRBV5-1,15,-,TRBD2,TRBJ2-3,CASSRAGVGTDTQYF,TGCGCCAGCTCGAGAGCGGGAGTGGGCACAGATACGCAGTATTTT
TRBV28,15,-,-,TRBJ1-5,CASSFRGSGNQPQHF,TGTGCCAGCAGTTTCCGGGGGTCGGGCAATCAGCCCCAGCATTTT
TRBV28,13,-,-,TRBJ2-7,CASGGTDPYEQYF,TGTGCCAGCGGCGGGACGGACCCCTACGAGCAGTACTTC
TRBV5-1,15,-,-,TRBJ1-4,CASSPTGWSNEKLFF,TGCGCCAGCAGCCCGACCGGGTGGTCTAATGAAAAACTGTTTTTT
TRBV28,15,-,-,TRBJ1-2,CASTMGAVINYGYTF,TGTGCCAGCACCATGGGGGCAGTTATTAACTATGGCTACACCTTC
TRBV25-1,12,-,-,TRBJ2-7,CASSTGSYEQYF,TGTGCCAGCAGTACAGGGTCCTACGAGCAGTACTTC
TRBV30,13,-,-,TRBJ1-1,CAWSTGLVGEAFF,TGTGCCTGGAGTACAGGGTTGGTCGGTGAAGCTTTCTTT
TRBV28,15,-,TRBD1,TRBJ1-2,CASTWGDRGFWGYTF,TGTGCCAGCACATGGGGGGACAGGGGCTTTTGGGGCTACACCTTC
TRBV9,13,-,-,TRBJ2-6,CASSTGGANVLTF,TGTGCCAGCAGCACAGGGGGGGCCAACGTCCTGACTTTC
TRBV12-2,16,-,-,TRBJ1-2,CASRLGTTGMKRGYTF,TGTGCAAGTCGCTTAGGTACAACAGGGATGAAGCGAGGCTACACCTTC
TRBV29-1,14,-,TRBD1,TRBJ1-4,CSVKQGTGNEKLFF,TGCAGCGTGAAACAGGGGACGGGGAATGAAAAACTGTTTTTT
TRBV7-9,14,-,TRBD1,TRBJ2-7,CASSQTGGSHEQYF,TGTGCCAGCAGCCAGACAGGGGGCTCCCACGAGCAGTACTTC
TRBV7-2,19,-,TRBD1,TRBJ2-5,CASSQRQGVSTSHQETQYF,TGTGCCAGCAGCCAACGACAGGGGGTGTCAACAAGCCATCAAGAGACCCAGTACTTC
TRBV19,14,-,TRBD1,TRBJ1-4,CASHQTGSNEKLFF,TGTGCCAGTCACCAGACAGGGTCTAATGAAAAACTGTTTTTT
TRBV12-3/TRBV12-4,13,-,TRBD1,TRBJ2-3,CASSLTGGDTQYF,TGTGCCAGCAGCTTGACAGGGGGGGATACGCAGTATTTT
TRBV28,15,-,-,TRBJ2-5,CASSLRLLGEETQYF,TGTGCCAGCAGTTTACGTCTTCTAGGGGAAGAGACCCAGTACTTC
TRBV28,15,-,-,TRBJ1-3,CASKGGAGSGNTIYF,TGTGCCAGCAAAGGCGGAGCCGGCTCTGGAAACACCATATATTTT
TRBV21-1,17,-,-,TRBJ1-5,CASLIARDFYSNQPQHF,TGTGCCAGCCTTATAGCACGGGACTTCTATAGCAATCAGCCCCAGCATTTT
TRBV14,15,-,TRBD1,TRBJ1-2,CASSQLTGGIYGYTF,TGTGCCAGCAGCCAATTGACAGGGGGAATCTATGGCTACACCTTC
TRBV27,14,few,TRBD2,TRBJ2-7,CASSLAGTPYEQYF,TGTGCCAGCAGTCTAGCGGGGACCCCCTACGAGCAGTACTTC
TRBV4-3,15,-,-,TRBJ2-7,CASSRRLGGSYEQYF,TGCGCCAGCAGTCGGCGACTAGGCGGATCCTACGAGCAGTACTTC
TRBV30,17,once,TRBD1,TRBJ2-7,CAWRGRNRDRDSYEQYF,TGTGCCTGGAGGGGACGAAACCGGGACAGGGATTCCTACGAGCAGTACTTC
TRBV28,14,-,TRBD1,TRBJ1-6,CASSFEGAGSPLHF,TGTGCCAGCAGTTTCGAGGGGGCAGGTTCACCCCTCCACTTT
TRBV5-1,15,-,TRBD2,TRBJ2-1,CASFDLRTSRNEQFF,TGCGCCAGCTTTGACTTAAGGACTAGCAGGAATGAGCAGTTCTTC
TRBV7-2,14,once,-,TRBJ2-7,CASSLLEGSGEQYF,TGTGCCAGCAGCTTATTGGAGGGCTCGGGCGAGCAGTACTTC
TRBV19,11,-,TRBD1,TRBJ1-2,CASRTGDGYTF,TGTGCCAGTAGGACAGGGGACGGCTACACCTTC
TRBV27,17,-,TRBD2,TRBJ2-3,CASSPLKAGGITDTQYF,TGTGCCAGCAGTCCCCTTAAAGCGGGGGGGATCACAGATACGCAGTATTTT
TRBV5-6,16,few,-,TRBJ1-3,CASSQRDWRPGNTIYF,TGTGCCAGCAGCCAGCGGGACTGGAGACCTGGAAACACCATATATTTT
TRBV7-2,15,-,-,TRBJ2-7,CASSLAPGLSNEQYF,TGTGCCAGCAGCTTAGCCCCAGGGCTTTCTAACGAGCAGTACTTC
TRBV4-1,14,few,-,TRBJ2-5,CASSQKLAQETQYF,TGCGCCAGCAGCCAGAAACTAGCCCAAGAGACCCAGTACTTC